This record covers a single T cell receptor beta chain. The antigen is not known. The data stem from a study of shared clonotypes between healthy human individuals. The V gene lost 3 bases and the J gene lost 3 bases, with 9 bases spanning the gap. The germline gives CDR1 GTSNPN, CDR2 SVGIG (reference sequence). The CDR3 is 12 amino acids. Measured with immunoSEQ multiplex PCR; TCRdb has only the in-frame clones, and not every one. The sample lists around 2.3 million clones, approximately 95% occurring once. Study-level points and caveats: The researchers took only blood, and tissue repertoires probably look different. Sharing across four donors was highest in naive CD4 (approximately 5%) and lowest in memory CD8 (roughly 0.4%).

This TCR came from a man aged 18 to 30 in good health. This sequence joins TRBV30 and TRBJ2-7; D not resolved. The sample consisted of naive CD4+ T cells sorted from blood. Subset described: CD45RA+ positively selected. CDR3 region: CAWSSFGYEQYF. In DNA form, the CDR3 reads TGTGCCTGGAGCAGTTTCGGCTACGAGCAGTACTTC.